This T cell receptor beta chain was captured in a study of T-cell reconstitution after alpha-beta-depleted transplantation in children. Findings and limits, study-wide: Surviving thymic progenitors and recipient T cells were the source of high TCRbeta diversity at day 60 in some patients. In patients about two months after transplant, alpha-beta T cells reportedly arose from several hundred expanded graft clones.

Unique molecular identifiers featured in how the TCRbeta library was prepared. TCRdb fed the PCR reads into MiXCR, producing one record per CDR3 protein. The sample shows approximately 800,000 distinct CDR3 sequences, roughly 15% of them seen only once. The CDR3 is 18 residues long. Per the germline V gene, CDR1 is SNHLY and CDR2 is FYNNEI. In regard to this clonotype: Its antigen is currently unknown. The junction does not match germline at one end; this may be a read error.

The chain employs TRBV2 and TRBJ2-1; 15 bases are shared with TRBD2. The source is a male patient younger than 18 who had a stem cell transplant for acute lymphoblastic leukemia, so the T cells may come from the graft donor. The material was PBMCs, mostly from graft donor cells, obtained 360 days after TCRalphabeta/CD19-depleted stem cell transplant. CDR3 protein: CTSCSTGTSGRNYNEQFF. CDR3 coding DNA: TGTACCAGCTGTTCGACCGGGACTAGCGGGAGGAACTACAATGAGCAGTTCTTC.